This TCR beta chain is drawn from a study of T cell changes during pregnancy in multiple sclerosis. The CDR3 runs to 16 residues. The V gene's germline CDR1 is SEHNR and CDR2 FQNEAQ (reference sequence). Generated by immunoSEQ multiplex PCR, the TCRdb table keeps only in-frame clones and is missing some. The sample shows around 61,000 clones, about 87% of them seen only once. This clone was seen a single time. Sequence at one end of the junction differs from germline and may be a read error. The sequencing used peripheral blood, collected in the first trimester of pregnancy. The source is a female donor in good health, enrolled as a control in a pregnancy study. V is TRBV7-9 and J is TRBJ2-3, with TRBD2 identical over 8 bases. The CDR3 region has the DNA TGTGCCGGCAGCTTACATGCGGGGGGCCCCACAGATACGCAGTATTTT. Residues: CAGSLHAGGPTDTQYF. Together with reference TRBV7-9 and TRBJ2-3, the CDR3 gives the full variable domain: DTGVSQNPRHKITKRGQNVTFRCDPISEHNRLYWYRQTLGQGPEFLTYFQNEAQLEKSRLLSDRFSAERPKGSFSTLEIQRTEQGDSAMYLCAGSLHAGGPTDTQYFGPGTRLTVL.